The T cell receptor beta chain described here comes from a study of quantifying T cell responses using KT2 cells. Overall study: TCR alpha and beta constant-region primers primed reverse transcription of RNA. The study, taken as a whole, reports: Very high KT2 spike-in numbers caused saturation in KT2 sequence detection.

An oligo carrying a UMI was ligated to the cDNA 3' end. An equimolar mix of RC1.1 and RC1.2 primed the beta chain across TRBC1 and TRBC2. TCRdb analysed the UMI-ligation and nested PCR reads with MiXCR anew, one entry per CDR3 protein. This table holds about 33,000 distinct CDR3 sequences, approximately 10% found once. The table lists this clonotype with many counts. What it recognizes is unknown. KT2, a clone with a known TCR, was spiked into unfractionated PBMC. Different KT2-to-PBMC ratios were created with a constant PBMC count. V lost 3 bases and J 4 bases, leaving 2 bases between the germline ends. The CDR3 runs 11 residues.

The specimen sequenced was PBMCs spiked with cells of the T cell clone KT2. This chain joins TRBV12-3 or TRBV12-4 and TRBJ2-3, with D unclear. The clonotype was recovered from a human donor. The CDR3 spells CASSLSDTQYF. The CDR3 nucleotides read TGTGCCAGCAGTTTGTCAGATACGCAGTATTTT.